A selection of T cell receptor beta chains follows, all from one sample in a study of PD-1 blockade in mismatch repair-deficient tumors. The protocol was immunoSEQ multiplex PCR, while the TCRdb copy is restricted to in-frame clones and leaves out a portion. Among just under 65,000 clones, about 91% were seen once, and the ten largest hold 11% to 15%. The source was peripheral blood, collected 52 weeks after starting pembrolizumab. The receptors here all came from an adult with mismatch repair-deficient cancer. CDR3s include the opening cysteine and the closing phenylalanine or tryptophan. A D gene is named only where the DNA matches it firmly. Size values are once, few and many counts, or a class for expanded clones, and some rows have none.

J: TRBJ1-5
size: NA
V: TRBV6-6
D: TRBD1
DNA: TGTGCCAGCAGTTCCGGGACAGGTCTTCAGCCCCAGCATTTT
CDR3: CASSSGTGLQPQHF

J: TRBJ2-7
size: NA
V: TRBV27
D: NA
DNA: TGTGCCAGCCGACAACTGACGGTCAGCTACGAGCAGTACTTC
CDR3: CASRQLTVSYEQYF

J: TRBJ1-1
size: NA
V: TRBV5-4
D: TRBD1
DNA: TGTGCCAGCAGCTTGGCGGGACAGGTGAACACTGAAGCTTTCTTT
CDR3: CASSLAGQVNTEAFF

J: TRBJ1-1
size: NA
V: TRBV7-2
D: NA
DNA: TGTGCCAGCAGCTTAATGGGAGATATGAACACTGAAGCTTTCTTT
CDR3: CASSLMGDMNTEAFF

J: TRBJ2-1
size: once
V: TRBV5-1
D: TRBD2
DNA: TGCGCCAGCACTAAGGCGGGACTAGCGGGAGCAGGGGCGTTGGGCAATGAGCAGTTCTTC
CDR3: CASTKAGLAGAGALGNEQFF

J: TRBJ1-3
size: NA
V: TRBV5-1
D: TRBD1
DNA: TGCGCCAGCAGCTCCACAGGGGACCGAGGAAACACCATATATTTT
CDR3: CASSSTGDRGNTIYF

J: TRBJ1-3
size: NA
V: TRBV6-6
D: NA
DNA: TGTGCCAGCGAGGCTGGAAACACCATATATTTT
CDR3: CASEAGNTIYF

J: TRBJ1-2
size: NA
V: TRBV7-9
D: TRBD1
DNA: TGTGCCAGCAGCTTTTCGGGAGGGGGCGCGTTTGGTGACTATGGCTACACCTTC
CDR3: CASSFSGGGAFGDYGYTF

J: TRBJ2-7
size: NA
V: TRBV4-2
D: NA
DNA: TGTGCCAGCAGCCAAGAGGGGACTGCCGGGAGTGGATTGCGGGAGCAGTACTTC
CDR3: CASSQEGTAGSGLREQYF

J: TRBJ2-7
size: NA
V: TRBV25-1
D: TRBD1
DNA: TGTGCCAGCAGTGAGTCGCACAGGGGCTCGGACGAGCAGTACTTC
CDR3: CASSESHRGSDEQYF

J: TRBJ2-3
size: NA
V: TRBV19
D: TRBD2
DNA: TGTGCCAGTAGCCCGGCTAGCGGAAGCACAGATACGCAGTATTTT
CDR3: CASSPASGSTDTQYF

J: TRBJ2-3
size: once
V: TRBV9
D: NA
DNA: TGTGCCAGCAGCGCCGACTCACCAGATACGCAGTATTTT
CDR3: CASSADSPDTQYF

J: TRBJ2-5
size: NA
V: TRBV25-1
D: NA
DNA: TGTGCCAGCAGTGAAGGATGGGAGGAGACCCAGTACTTC
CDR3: CASSEGWEETQYF

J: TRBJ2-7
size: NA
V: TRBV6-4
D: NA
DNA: TGTGCCAGCAGTGACTGGGGATACGAGCAGTACTTC
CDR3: CASSDWGYEQYF

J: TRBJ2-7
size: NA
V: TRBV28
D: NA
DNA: TGTGCCAGCAGTGCCTACGAGCAGTACTTC
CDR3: CASSAYEQYF

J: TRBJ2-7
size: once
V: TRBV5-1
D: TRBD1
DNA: TGCGCCAGCAGCTCTGGGACAGTCTCGGGCGAGCAGTACTTC
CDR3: CASSSGTVSGEQYF

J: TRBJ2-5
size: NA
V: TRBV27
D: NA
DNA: TGTGCCAGCGCCCCCCTTCTGCCTTCGGGGCAATCGGAGACCCAGTACTTC
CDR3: CASAPLLPSGQSETQYF

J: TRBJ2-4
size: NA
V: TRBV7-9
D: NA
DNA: TGTGCCAGCAGCCCGGAGGTCCAGGGCCCGTCCCCCGGGAACATTCAGTACTTC
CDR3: CASSPEVQGPSPGNIQYF

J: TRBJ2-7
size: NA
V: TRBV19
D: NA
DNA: TGTGCCAGTAGTCCGGGCCCGGGGGCGGACGAGCAGTACTTC
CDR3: CASSPGPGADEQYF

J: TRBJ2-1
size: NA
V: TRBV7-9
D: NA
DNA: TGTGCCAGCACGTGGAGGGTCAACAATGAGCAGTTCTTC
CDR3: CASTWRVNNEQFF

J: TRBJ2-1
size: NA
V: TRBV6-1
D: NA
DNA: TGTGCCAGCAGTGAAGCGGTCAGGAGGGCATACAATGAGCAGTTCTTC
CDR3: CASSEAVRRAYNEQFF

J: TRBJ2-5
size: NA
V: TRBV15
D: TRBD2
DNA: TGTGCCACCAGCATCGGGCGGGAGGTAGAGACCCAGTACTTC
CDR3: CATSIGREVETQYF

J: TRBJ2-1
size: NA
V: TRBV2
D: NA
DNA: TGTGCCAGCAGCAGTCAGGGCTACAATGAGCAGTTCTTC
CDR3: CASSSQGYNEQFF

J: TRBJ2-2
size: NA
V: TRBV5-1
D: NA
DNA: TGCGCCAGCAAACCTTCCGGGGCAACCGGGGAGCTGTTTTTT
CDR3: CASKPSGATGELFF

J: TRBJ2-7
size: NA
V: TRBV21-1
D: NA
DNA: TGTGCCAGCAGCAGCTGGATCCATTACTTC
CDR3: CASSSWIHYF

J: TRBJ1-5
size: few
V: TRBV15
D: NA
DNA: TGTGCCACCAGCAAACTAAACAGGTACAATCAGCCCCAGCATTTT
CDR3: CATSKLNRYNQPQHF

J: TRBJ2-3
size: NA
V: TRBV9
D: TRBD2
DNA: TGTGCCAGCAGCGTAGAGCTAGCGGGAGGAGGGGGCACAGATACGCAGTATTTT
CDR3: CASSVELAGGGGTDTQYF

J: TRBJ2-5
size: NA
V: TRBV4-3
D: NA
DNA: TGCGCCAGCAGCCCTAGATCCGGGTCGGAAAATCAAGAGACCCAGTACTTC
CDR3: CASSPRSGSENQETQYF

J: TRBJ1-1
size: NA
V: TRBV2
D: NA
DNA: TGTGCCAGCAGTGAAAGGCCAGGGGACACTGAAGCTTTCTTT
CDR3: CASSERPGDTEAFF

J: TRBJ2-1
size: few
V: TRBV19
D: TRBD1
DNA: TGTGCCAGTAGTGTCACCGGGACAGGGATGAGGAATGAGCAGTTCTTC
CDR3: CASSVTGTGMRNEQFF

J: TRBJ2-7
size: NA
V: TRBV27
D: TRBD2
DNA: TGTGCCAGCAGTACCCGACTAGCGGCACACTACGAGCAGTACTTC
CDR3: CASSTRLAAHYEQYF

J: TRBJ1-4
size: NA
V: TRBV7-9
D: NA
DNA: TGTGCCAGCAGACCCCAGACAGCCGATAATGAAAAACTGTTTTTT
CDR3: CASRPQTADNEKLFF

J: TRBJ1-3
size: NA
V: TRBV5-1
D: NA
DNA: TGCGCCAGCAGGTCGGCGGTTGGATCTGGAAACACCATATATTTT
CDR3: CASRSAVGSGNTIYF

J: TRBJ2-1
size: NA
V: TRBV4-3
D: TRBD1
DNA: TGCGCCAGCAGCCAAGATGGGACAGGGGGCTACAATGAGCAGTTCTTC
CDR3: CASSQDGTGGYNEQFF

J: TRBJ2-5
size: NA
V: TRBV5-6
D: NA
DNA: TGTGCCAGCAGCTTGGATGGTACGGGAACGTACCAAGAGACCCAGTACTTC
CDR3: CASSLDGTGTYQETQYF

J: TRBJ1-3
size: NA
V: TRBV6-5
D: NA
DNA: TGTGCCAGCAGGTCCTCCTTCTCTGGAAACACCATATATTTT
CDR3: CASRSSFSGNTIYF

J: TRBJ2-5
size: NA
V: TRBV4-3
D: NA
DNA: TGCGCCAGCAGCCAAGTGTTGGGTTACTCCCAAGAGACCCAGTACTTC
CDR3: CASSQVLGYSQETQYF

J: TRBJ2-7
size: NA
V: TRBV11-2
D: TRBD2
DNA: TGTGCCAGCAGCCTTAAACCGGGACTAGCGGGAGTCTACGAGCAGTACTTC
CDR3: CASSLKPGLAGVYEQYF

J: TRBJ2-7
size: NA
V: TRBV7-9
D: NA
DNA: TGTGCCAGCAGCCTCTCCGTCGGCTACGAGCAGTACTTC
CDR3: CASSLSVGYEQYF